Following are 3 T cell receptor beta chains from one sample sequenced in a study of blood T cell repertoires in COVID-19. Some clones are missing from TCRdb's copy, which holds only in-frame ones; the method was immunoSEQ multiplex PCR. The sample includes about 210,000 clones, 65% to 85% seen only once; the top ten take 7% to 10%. Sequencing was carried out using peripheral blood. The receptors were sampled from a woman aged 45 to 65 with acute or convalescent COVID-19.

V gene TRBV28 combines with J gene TRBJ2-1; 13 positions agree with TRBD2. The CDR3 runs 17 residues. CDR1 MDHEN and CDR2 SYDVKM come from the germline V gene. Trimming removed 4 bases from V and 8 bases from J; junction bases left unmatched: 11. CDR3 nucleotides: TGTGCCAGCAGTTCTCATACCGGGACTAGCGGGGTTGATGAGCAGTTCTTC. Translating it yields CASSSHTGTSGVDEQFF.

This chain uses TRBV28 with TRBJ2-2; 7 bases fit TRBD2. The junction had 2 bases not matched to a gene; V was cut back by 5 bases and J by 5 bases. This CDR3 has 13 amino acids. Germline lookup yields CDR1 MDHEN and CDR2 SYDVKM. The CDR3 region is CASSGGETGELFF. CDR3 sequence (DNA): TGTGCCAGCAGTGGGGGGGAAACCGGGGAGCTGTTTTTT.

V gene TRBV5-3 combines with J gene TRBJ2-1, with a tentative D call TRBD2 (7 bases). TRBV5-3 is an open reading frame, and its role is uncertain. The V gene lost 0 bases and the J gene lost 5 bases, with 18 bases spanning the gap. CDR3 length: 17 residues. The CDR3 protein is CARSLATEQGLNNEQFF. The CDR3 coding sequence is TGTGCCAGAAGCTTGGCCACAGAACAGGGACTAAACAATGAGCAGTTCTTC.